The T cell receptor beta chain described here comes from a study of PD-L1 blockade in urothelial cancer. CDR1 LNHDA and CDR2 SQIVND come from the germline V gene (reference sequence). CDR3 length: 15 amino acids. V was shortened by 10 bases and J by 0 bases, with 16 bases between the two germline ends. Produced via immunoSEQ multiplex PCR; TCRdb's table is partial and in-frame only. Of roughly 26,000 clones detected, 86% appear once; the ten largest clones hold about 33%. This clone was observed a few times. The chain uses TRBV19 and TRBJ1-5, with D perhaps matching TRBD1 (6 bases). Here the sequenced sample was PBMCs, taken around atezolizumab (anti-PD-L1) treatment. This clonotype was sampled from a man between 60 and 75 years old with urothelial cancer. CDR3 sequence: CATADRHYSNQPQHF. The DNA of the CDR3 is TGTGCCACGGCGGACAGACATTATAGCAATCAGCCCCAGCATTTT.